This T cell receptor beta chain is from a study of cytotoxic CD8 clonotypes in ibrutinib-treated CLL. Study-wide context: Samples averaged approximately 240,000 productive templates and approximately 100,000 productive rearrangements.

Overall study findings and caveats: Public clonotypes proved infrequent, and on treatment they shrank or remained steady. Sustained-remission patients were sampled at one set of times and progressing patients at different ones. Upon ibrutinib response clonality rose, and upon progression it fell back toward baseline.

CDR3 length equals 11 residues. The V gene's germline CDR1 is LGHNT and CDR2 FRNRAP. V lost 6 bases and J lost 5, with 7 bases in between. As to this clone: Its antigen is unidentified. This specimen includes other DNA sequences encoding the same CDR3.

Using immunoSEQ multiplex PCR, the repertoire was profiled, and TCRdb retains in-frame clones only, with some absent. The sample carries roughly 180,000 clones, approximately 80% recorded once. This material consisted of PBMCs, taken after 24 months of ibrutinib treatment. The chain has TRBV12-5 and TRBJ2-5; D call uncertain. The sequence was obtained from a human donor with chronic lymphocytic leukemia. CDR3 in amino acids: CASGLGETQYF. The CDR3, as DNA: TGTGCTAGTGGCCTCGGGGAGACCCAGTACTTC. Combining the CDR3 with reference TRBV12-5 and TRBJ2-5 gives the whole variable domain DARVTQTPRHKVTEMGQEVTMRCQPILGHNTVFWYRQTMMQGLELLAYFRNRAPLDDSGMPKDRFSAEMPDATLATLKIQPSEPRDSAVYFCASGLGETQYFGPGTRLLVL.